This T cell receptor (beta chain) was sequenced for a study of T cell responses to AZD1222 COVID-19 vaccine. Comments on this clone: Its antigen is not known.

Study observations and caveats: Only a handful of people who got AZD1222 tested seropositive at baseline. Repertoire sampling was restricted to post-peak T cell response timepoints.

Clones were sequenced by immunoSEQ multiplex PCR, and TCRdb holds only the in-frame ones, with some missing. The data show some 140,000 clones, with 75% to 90% seen just once and over 4% held by the top ten. The receptor's source is an adult in good health. Specimen: peripheral blood, collected on day 0 of AZD1222 vaccination.

CDR3 sequence: CATSDPTGGAPDTQYF. The DNA of the CDR3 is TGTGCCACCAGTGATCCAACAGGGGGGGCCCCAGATACGCAGTATTTT. V gene TRBV24-1 combines with J gene TRBJ2-3, with D maybe TRBD1 (8 bases). Per the germline V gene, CDR1 is KGHDR and CDR2 is SFDVKD. The CDR3 loop spans 16 amino acids. V lost 3 bases, J lost 4 bases, and 16 bases lay in between.